This entry lists 20 T cell receptor beta chains sequenced from one sample in a study of cytomegalovirus exposure and HLA in healthy donors. In the PCR, 60 Vbeta and 13 Jbeta primers were used. Using immunoSEQ multiplex PCR, the repertoire was profiled, and TCRdb retains in-frame clones only, with some absent. The data contain about 170,000 clones, around 73% of them seen just once; the ten biggest clones take up under 7%. Material: PBMCs. The origin of the receptors is a woman between 18 and 29 years old in good health and CMV-seropositive.

In this sample, this clone turned up a few times. V is TRBV4-1 and J is TRBJ2-5, with D possibly matching TRBD1 (6 bases). The germline gives CDR1 MGHRA, CDR2 YSYEKL. The V end lost 6 bases, the J end lost 5 bases, and 13 bases lay between the germline ends. This CDR3 region has 13 residues. This chain's CDR3 is CASRSPGAETQYF. The CDR3 DNA reads as TGCGCCAGCAGAAGCCCAGGGGCGGAGACCCAGTACTTC.

The chain is built from TRBV13 and TRBJ2-7; D ambiguous. The V and J ends lost 0 bases and 6 bases respectively, with 6 bases between them. The germline V gene has CDR1 PRHDT and CDR2 FYEKMQ (reference sequence). This CDR3 region has 12 residues. The CDR3 is CASSLGVSEQYF. DNA of the CDR3: TGTGCCAGCAGCTTAGGTGTCAGCGAGCAGTACTTC.

This clone was picked up a small number of times. The chain couples TRBV9 to TRBJ1-1; D is ambiguous. The CDR3 is made up of 12 amino acids. Trimming left V 0 bases short and J 4 bases short, with 4 bases between. Germline CDR1 SGDLS, CDR2 YYNGEE. The DNA of the CDR3 is TGTGCCAGCAGCGTAGACACCACTGAAGCTTTCTTT. Translated, it gives CASSVDTTEAFF.

In this sample, this clone turned up a few times. V usage is TRBV5-1 and J usage is TRBJ1-1; TRBD1 matches at 9 bases. This CDR3 has 11 residues. V gave up 4 bases and J gave up 11 bases; unmatched junction bases: 3. The germline V gene encodes CDR1 SGHRS and CDR2 YFSETQ. The CDR3 spells CASSTGQGAFF. CDR3 nucleotide sequence: TGCGCCAGCAGCACAGGACAGGGGGCTTTCTTT.

V and J are TRBV6-1 and TRBJ1-5; the D is unclear. CDR1 is MNHNS and CDR2 is SASEGT in the germline V gene. CDR3 length: 13 residues. Trimming removed 1 base from V and 7 bases from J, with 8 bases in between. CDR3 protein: CASSEEGDQPQHF. CDR3 bases: TGTGCCAGCAGTGAAGAGGGAGACCAGCCCCAGCATTTT.

CDR3: CASSELLGNTIYF. The CDR3 nucleotides read TGTGCCAGCAGTGAATTACTGGGAAACACCATATATTTT. This sequence joins TRBV2 and TRBJ1-3; no clear D gene. The V and J ends lost 2 bases and 4 bases respectively, with 6 bases between them. The CDR3 covers 13 residues. Germline CDR1 SNHLY, CDR2 FYNNEI.

The rearrangement uses TRBV11-2 and TRBJ2-2; TRBD2 matches at 7 bases. The trim removed 4 bases at V and 4 bases at J, leaving 6 bases unmatched. Looked up from germline, CDR1 is SGHAT and CDR2 is FQNNGV. This CDR3 spans 15 amino acids. CDR3 sequence reads: CASSSVGGFTGELFF. CDR3 DNA: TGTGCCAGCAGCTCCGTGGGGGGGTTCACCGGGGAGCTGTTTTTT.

In its sample, this clone was seen a few times. The CDR3 here is CASSLDTGGGRSEQYF. CDR3 nucleotides: TGTGCCAGCAGCTTAGATACCGGCGGGGGCCGATCCGAGCAGTACTTC. The chain is built from TRBV13 and TRBJ2-7; TRBD2 is a possible D gene (7 bases). The CDR3 covers 16 residues. In germline, CDR1 is PRHDT, CDR2 FYEKMQ (reference sequence). V was pared by 1 base and J by 6 bases, with 19 bases between.

This chain links TRBV9 with TRBJ1-1; no clear D gene. CDR1 and CDR2 (germline): SGDLS, YYNGEE. V shed 4 bases and J shed 5 bases, with 15 bases lying between them. This CDR3 spans 14 amino acids. In nucleotides, the CDR3 is TGTGCCAGCAGCCCTCGAGCGGTTTTGACTGAAGCTTTCTTT. As protein: CASSPRAVLTEAFF.

This chain links TRBV6-5 with TRBJ1-2, with a weak D call TRBD1 (5 bases). Germline CDR1 reads MNHEY; CDR2 reads SVGAGI. The V end was cut by 6 bases, the J end by 11 bases, with 19 bases between. The CDR3 consists of 13 residues. The CDR3 loop reads CASSYGRGFEYTF. For the CDR3, the DNA is TGTGCCAGCAGCTACGGGAGGGGATTTGAGTACACCTTC.

The chain has TRBV5-6 and TRBJ2-5, with D possibly being TRBD1 (6 bases). This CDR3 has 13 residues. The germline V gene encodes CDR1 SGHDT and CDR2 YYEEEE. Trimming removed 4 bases from V and 4 bases from J, with 11 bases in between. CDR3 DNA sequence: TGTGCCAGCAGCGCAGGGGCCCGAGAGACCCAGTACTTC. Amino acid sequence: CASSAGARETQYF.

The chain joins TRBV23-1 to TRBJ1-6; TRBD1 aligns across 8 bases. TRBV23-1 is labeled an ORF, and its function is uncertain. The CDR3 has 14 residues. Losses at the gene ends were 7 bases for V and 10 bases for J; bases not matched to a gene: 9. Written as DNA, the CDR3 is TGCGCCAGCACCCAGAGGACAGGGAAGTCACCCCTCCACTTT. This encodes CASTQRTGKSPLHF.

V usage is TRBV19 and J usage is TRBJ1-1, with a tentative D call TRBD1 (5 bases). V was clipped by 2 bases and J by 4 bases, with 17 bases between them. The germline V gene encodes CDR1 LNHDA and CDR2 SQIVND (reference sequence). This CDR3 comprises 16 residues. As DNA, the CDR3 is TGTGCCAGTAGTATATGGGGGGATTCCAGCTCCACTGAAGCTTTCTTT. Translating it yields CASSIWGDSSSTEAFF.

This chain links TRBV7-3 with TRBJ2-5, with 7 bases identical to TRBD1. CDR3 length: 15 residues. Germline CDR1 and CDR2: SGHTA and FQGTGA. Germline trimming cut 5 bases from V and 4 bases from J; bases unmatched to any gene: 10. This chain's CDR3 is CASSLTGTEGETQYF. DNA of the CDR3: TGTGCCAGCAGCCTGACTGGGACAGAGGGAGAGACCCAGTACTTC. Variable domain in full (rest from reference TRBV7-3 and TRBJ2-5): GAGVSQTPSNKVTEKGKYVELRCDPISGHTALYWYRQSLGQGPEFLIYFQGTGAADDSGLPNDRFFAVRPEGSVSTLKIQRTERGDSAVYLCASSLTGTEGETQYFGPGTRLLVL.

The chain has TRBV4-2 and TRBJ2-7; no definite D call. The CDR3 loop spans 11 amino acids. Germline V gene data show CDR1 as LGHNA and CDR2 as YNFKEQ. The V gene lost 1 base and the J gene lost 5 bases, with 3 bases spanning the gap. The CDR3 DNA follows: TGTGCCAGCAGCCAAGGAGACGAGCAGTACTTC. It specifies CASSQGDEQYF.

The chain uses TRBV5-6 and TRBJ2-1, with 13 positions matching TRBD2. Trimming took 2 bases from V and 7 from J; bases not matched to a gene: 9. In germline, CDR1 is SGHDT, CDR2 YYEEEE. The CDR3 contains 17 residues. CDR3 nucleotide sequence: TGTGCCAGCAGCTTATGGACTAGCGGGGGTTTTGGGAATGAGCAGTTCTTC. Translation: CASSLWTSGGFGNEQFF. Full variable domain (remainder filled in from reference TRBV5-6 and TRBJ2-1): DAGVTQSPTHLIKTRGQQVTLRCSPKSGHDTVSWYQQALGQGPQFIFQYYEEEERQRGNFPDRFSGHQFPNYSSELNVNALLLGDSALYLCASSLWTSGGFGNEQFFGPGTRLTVL.

This clone was seen more than once but under ten times. The V gene is TRBV7-9, the J gene TRBJ1-5; TRBD1 matches 8 bases. The CDR3 covers 14 residues. V trimming: 4 bases; J trimming: 5 bases; junction bases outside the gene matches: 4. Germline V CDR1 and CDR2: SEHNR, FQNEAQ (reference sequence). Written as DNA, the CDR3 is TGTGCCAGCAGCTCGACAGGGGAGGATCAGCCCCAGCATTTT. Protein sequence: CASSSTGEDQPQHF. Supplemented by reference TRBV7-9 and TRBJ1-5, the full variable domain reads DTGVSQNPRHKITKRGQNVTFRCDPISEHNRLYWYRQTLGQGPEFLTYFQNEAQLEKSRLLSDRFSAERPKGSFSTLEIQRTEQGDSAMYLCASSSTGEDQPQHFGDGTRLSIL.

This chain connects TRBV27 to TRBJ1-4, with 7 bases identical to TRBD1. This CDR3 has 15 amino acids. Germline V gives CDR1 MNHEY, CDR2 SMNVEV (reference sequence). Trimming removed 3 bases from V and 2 bases from J; junction bases left unmatched: 3. The CDR3 region has the DNA TGTGCCAGCAGTTTTGAGGGGGCCACTAATGAAAAACTGTTTTTT. Its protein is CASSFEGATNEKLFF.

The chain combines TRBV2 with TRBJ1-6; maybe TRBD1 (6 bases). The CDR3 extends over 12 amino acids. CDR1 is SNHLY, CDR2 FYNNEI, per germline. V was trimmed by 5 bases and J by 10 bases, leaving 9 bases between them. CDR3 coding DNA: TGTGCCAGCAGTATGGACAGATCACCCCTCCACTTT. Amino acids: CASSMDRSPLHF. The full variable domain, in which reference TRBV2 and TRBJ1-6 provide the parts outside the CDR3, is EPEVTQTPSHQVTQMGQEVILRCVPISNHLYFYWYRQILGQKVEFLVSFYNNEISEKSEIFDDQFSVERPDGSNFTLKIRSTKLEDSAMYFCASSMDRSPLHFGNGTRLTVT.

The chain carries TRBV7-9 and TRBJ1-4; 8 bases line up with TRBD1. This CDR3 contains 14 residues. Per germline, CDR1 SEHNR and CDR2 FQNEAQ (reference sequence). J was trimmed by 8 bases and V by 3 bases; bases with no gene match: 5. The CDR3 reads CASSFGTGEEKLFF. The CDR3 DNA follows: TGTGCCAGCAGCTTCGGGACAGGAGAGGAAAAACTGTTTTTT.